Listed below are T cell receptor beta chains from one sample, sequenced in a study of blood T cell repertoires in COVID-19. Assay: immunoSEQ multiplex PCR; the TCRdb copy retains only in-frame clones and omits some. The sample contains roughly 220,000 clones, around 84% of which appear only once. The sequenced sample was peripheral blood. Receptor source: a man aged 50 or older who had recovered from COVID-19. The CDR3 runs from the conserved cysteine through the conserved F or W. The order of the fields is clone size, V gene, J gene, D gene, CDR3 protein, CDR3 DNA. A D gene is named only where the DNA matches it firmly. Clone size is shown for a subset of rows, as once, few, many or a class of expanded clone.

.,TRBV27,TRBJ2-1,.,CASSTRLGSSYNEQFF,TGTGCCAGCAGTACCCGACTGGGGAGCTCCTACAATGAGCAGTTCTTC
.,TRBV4-1,TRBJ1-5,.,CASSRLETVNQPQHF,TGCGCCAGCAGCCGTTTAGAAACAGTGAATCAGCCCCAGCATTTT
once,TRBV1,TRBJ1-5,.,CTRPGTPTGHQPQHF,TGCACCAGACCTGGGACCCCGACAGGTCATCAGCCCCAGCATTTT
.,TRBV18,TRBJ2-1,TRBD2,CASSPRPGLATYNEQFF,TGTGCCAGCTCACCACGACCGGGACTAGCGACGTACAATGAGCAGTTCTTC
once,TRBV6-6,TRBJ1-2,.,CASSYGYRADGYTF,TGTGCCAGCAGTTATGGTTACAGAGCTGACGGCTACACCTTC
.,TRBV30,TRBJ2-7,.,CAWGLSHEQYF,TGTGCCTGGGGACTTTCCCACGAGCAGTACTTC
.,TRBV6-1,TRBJ1-5,.,CASSEQGMGNQPQHF,TGTGCCAGCAGTGAACAGGGGATGGGCAATCAGCCCCAGCATTTT
.,TRBV5-1,TRBJ2-7,TRBD1,CASSLALGDRAYEQYF,TGCGCCAGCAGCTTGGCCCTCGGGGACAGGGCCTACGAGCAGTACTTC
.,TRBV7-9,TRBJ2-1,.,CASSIGVADNEQFF,TGTGCCAGCAGCATCGGAGTGGCGGACAATGAGCAGTTCTTC
.,TRBV21-1,TRBJ2-7,.,CASSKGGTGCFISYEQYF,TGTGCCAGCAGCAAAGGGGGGACAGGCTGCTTCATCTCCTACGAGCAGTACTTC
.,TRBV19,TRBJ1-5,TRBD1,CASSTRQGDQPQHF,TGTGCCAGTAGTACCCGACAGGGGGATCAGCCCCAGCATTTT
.,TRBV28,TRBJ2-7,.,CASSLPRDTDSYEQYF,TGTGCCAGCAGCCTCCCCCGGGACACCGATTCCTACGAGCAGTACTTC
.,TRBV6-6,TRBJ1-4,TRBD1,CASTRQGATNEKLFF,TGTGCCAGCACCAGACAGGGTGCAACTAATGAAAAACTGTTTTTT
.,TRBV28,TRBJ2-5,TRBD1,CASLKGQGMETQYF,TGTGCCTCTTTAAAGGGACAGGGGATGGAGACCCAGTACTTC
.,TRBV6-5,TRBJ2-2,.,CASSLGITGTGELFF,TGTGCCAGCAGTCTGGGGATAACGGGAACCGGGGAGCTGTTTTTT
.,TRBV19,TRBJ2-5,TRBD2,CASSIGTSVAQETQYF,TGTGCCAGTAGTATAGGGACTAGCGTCGCACAAGAGACCCAGTACTTC
.,TRBV6-1,TRBJ1-2,.,CASSEIQSGHGYTF,TGTGCCAGCAGTGAGATACAGAGCGGGCATGGCTACACCTTC
few,TRBV7-2,TRBJ1-3,.,CASSLDRPSGNTIYF,TGTGCCAGCAGCTTAGACAGGCCCTCTGGAAACACCATATATTTT
once,TRBV6-5,TRBJ2-7,.,CASSWQGSVTYEQYF,TGTGCCAGCAGTTGGCAGGGAAGTGTGACCTACGAGCAGTACTTC
.,TRBV18,TRBJ2-3,TRBD1,CASSPGQGTDTQYF,TGTGCCAGCTCGCCGGGACAGGGTACAGATACGCAGTATTTT
few,TRBV29-1,TRBJ2-1,.,CSASNRGDKAFF,TGCAGCGCCTCAAATCGGGGGGACAAGGCGTTCTTC
.,TRBV5-1,TRBJ2-7,TRBD1,CASSLRTGNPYEQYF,TGCGCCAGCAGCTTGCGGACAGGGAACCCTTACGAGCAGTACTTC
.,TRBV4-1,TRBJ1-4,.,CASSQVPLPSSGKLFF,TGCGCCAGCAGTCAGGTGCCCTTACCATCTTCCGGAAAACTGTTTTTT
once,TRBV13,TRBJ2-7,.,CASSLGEAVGEQYF,TGTGCCAGCAGCTTGGGGGAGGCTGTGGGCGAGCAGTACTTC
.,TRBV11-3,TRBJ2-3,TRBD2,CASSFGTSRSTDTQYF,TGTGCCAGCAGCTTTGGGACTAGCCGAAGCACAGATACGCAGTATTTT